The TCR beta chain described here comes from a study of blood T cell repertoires in COVID-19. Across the study: The samples span acute and convalescent COVID-19 from the United States, Italy and Spain.

The CDR3 loop spans 13 amino acids. Trimming cost V 5 bases and J 4 bases, with 11 bases left between them. Per germline, CDR1 SGHTA and CDR2 FQGNSA. Produced via immunoSEQ multiplex PCR; TCRdb's table is partial and in-frame only. The table lists over 200,000 clones, around nine tenths of them singletons. Sequenced: peripheral blood. The chain combines TRBV7-2 with TRBJ1-1; D remains unclear. This receptor was taken from a man between 40 and 49 years old who had recovered from COVID-19. In DNA form, the CDR3 reads TGTGCCAGCAGCGTAGATGGAGGCACTGAAGCTTTCTTT. Encoded protein: CASSVDGGTEAFF.